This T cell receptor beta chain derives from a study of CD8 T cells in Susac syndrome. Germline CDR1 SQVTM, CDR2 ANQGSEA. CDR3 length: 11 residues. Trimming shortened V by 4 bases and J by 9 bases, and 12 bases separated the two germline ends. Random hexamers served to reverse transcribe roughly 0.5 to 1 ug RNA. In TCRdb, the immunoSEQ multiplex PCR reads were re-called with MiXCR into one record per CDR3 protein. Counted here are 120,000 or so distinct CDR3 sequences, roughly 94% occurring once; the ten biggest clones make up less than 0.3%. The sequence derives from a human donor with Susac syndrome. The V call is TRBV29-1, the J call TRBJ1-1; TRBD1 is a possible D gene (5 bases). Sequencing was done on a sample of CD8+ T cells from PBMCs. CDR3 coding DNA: TGCAGCGTTGTGGAGGGGAGACAAGCTTTCTTT. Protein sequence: CSVVEGRQAFF. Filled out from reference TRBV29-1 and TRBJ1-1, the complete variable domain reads SAVISQKPSRDICQRGTSLTIQCQVDSQVTMMFWYRQQPGQSLTLIATANQGSEATYESGFVIDKFPISRPNLTFSTLTVSNMSPEDSSIYLCSVVEGRQAFFGQGTRLTVV.